What follows are 5 T cell receptor beta chains derived from one specimen sequenced in a study of CD8 T cells in Susac syndrome. RNA amounts of roughly 0.5 to 1 ug underwent reverse transcription with random hexamers. TCRdb re-derived calls from the immunoSEQ multiplex PCR reads in MiXCR, one entry per CDR3 protein. The sample records 200,000 to 300,000 distinct CDR3 sequences, 90% to 95% being singletons. Sequenced: CD4+ T cells from PBMCs. The origin of the receptors is a human donor with multiple sclerosis.

This chain joins TRBV14 and TRBJ2-3, with D perhaps given as TRBD1 or TRBD2 (5 bases each). With 4 bases removed from V and 4 bases from J, the gap between germline ends came to 15 bases. Germline lookup yields CDR1 SGHDN and CDR2 FVKESK. The CDR3 contains 15 residues. The CDR3 spells CASSPAGAAADTQYF. The CDR3 DNA sequence: TGTGCCAGCAGCCCAGCCGGGGCAGCAGCAGATACGCAGTATTTT.

V gene TRBV24-1 combines with J gene TRBJ2-1; TRBD2 aligns across 7 bases. Germline lookup yields CDR1 KGHDR and CDR2 SFDVKD. The CDR3 loop spans 14 amino acids. Germline trimming cut 4 bases from V and 8 bases from J; bases unmatched to any gene: 7. CDR3 protein: CATSDLREGYEQFF. The CDR3 region has the DNA TGTGCCACCAGTGACCTCAGGGAGGGCTATGAGCAGTTCTTC.

V and J are TRBV11-2 and TRBJ2-3, with D perhaps assigned TRBD1 or TRBD2 (6 bases each). The CDR3 runs 14 residues. Per germline, CDR1 SGHAT and CDR2 FQNNGV. The germline V and J ends were trimmed by 6 bases and 4 bases, with 14 bases remaining between them. CDR3 DNA sequence: TGTGCCAGCAGACCCCGGGGGCGGTCAGATACGCAGTATTTT. This sequence encodes CASRPRGRSDTQYF.

CDR3: CASSYGQISSYNSPLHF. CDR3 nucleotide sequence: TGTGCCAGCAGTTACGGACAGATCAGCTCCTATAATTCACCCCTCCACTTT. The J gene is TRBJ1-6, the V gene TRBV6-2 or TRBV6-3; D perhaps matches TRBD1 (6 bases). The CDR3 sequence is 17 residues long. Germline V gene data show CDR1 as MNHEY and CDR2 as SVGEGT. V lost 2 bases and J lost 0, with 11 bases in between.

This sequence joins TRBV12-3 or TRBV12-4 and TRBJ2-2; TRBD1 or TRBD2 may be the D gene (5 bases each). This CDR3 comprises 13 residues. Between the trimmed V and J ends, which lost 3 bases and 4 bases, there was a span of 6 bases. This chain's CDR3 is CASSFGGTGELFF. Written as DNA, the CDR3 is TGTGCCAGCAGTTTTGGGGGCACCGGGGAGCTGTTTTTT.